The source of this T cell receptor beta chain is a study of shared clonotypes between healthy human individuals. Study context: There were three CD4 naive, three CD4 memory, two CD8 naive and one CD8 memory plates per donor.

This clone was seen a single time. No antigen is known for it. Clones were read by immunoSEQ multiplex PCR, and TCRdb kept only the in-frame ones, dropping some. The sample has around 1.5 million clones, roughly 98% seen once. Findings and caveats of the study: Clonotypes not shared had lower generation probabilities than those common to all four donors. Clonotype sharing among donors was thought likely to change with sequencing depth.

Deletions cut 0 bases from V and 3 bases from J, with 13 bases between. CDR3 length: 15 residues. The V gene's germline CDR1 is SGHRS and CDR2 YFSETQ. Input material: naive CD4+ T cells sorted from blood. Subset in this sample: CD45RA+ positively selected. The rearrangement links TRBV5-1 to TRBJ2-7; D is possibly TRBD2 (5 bases). This TCR was sampled from a man aged 25-40 years in good health. Here the CDR3 reads CASSLAGRGNYEQYF. CDR3 in DNA: TGCGCCAGCAGCTTGGCCGGTCGAGGGAACTACGAGCAGTACTTC.